Listed below are T cell receptor beta chains from one sample, sequenced in a study of human T cells and chemical hapten exposure. TCRdb processed the RACE reads anew with MiXCR; each CDR3 protein has one entry. This sample has tens of thousands of distinct CDR3 sequences, with approximately 13% found just once. The sample consisted of whole blood, taken in connection with sensitization to the hapten diphenylcyclopropenone (DPC). All receptors derive from a woman between 25 and 40 years old with alopecia areata. Some clones in this sample may be carry-over from other donors' samples. Each CDR3 is given with its conserved first and last residue. The order of the fields is D gene, clone size, J gene, V gene, CDR3 DNA, CDR3 protein. A D gene is named only where the DNA matches it firmly. Clone size is shown for a subset of rows, as once, few, many or a class of expanded clone.

D: TRBD1
size: few
J: TRBJ2-5
V: TRBV19
DNA: TGTGCCAGTAGTATGAGACAGGGAGAAGAGACCCAGTACTTC
CDR3: CASSMRQGEETQYF

D: -
size: few
J: TRBJ2-7
V: TRBV13
DNA: TGTGCCAGCAGCCCCCCGACTGACGACCACGGGGAGCAGTACTTC
CDR3: CASSPPTDDHGEQYF

D: -
size: many
J: TRBJ1-2
V: TRBV6-5
DNA: TGTGCCAGCAGTTACGACATTGCTAACTATGGCTACACCTTC
CDR3: CASSYDIANYGYTF

D: TRBD2
size: -
J: TRBJ2-7
V: TRBV6-2/TRBV6-3
DNA: TGTGCCAGCAGTCCCGGGACTAGCGGGCTGGAGCAGTACTTC
CDR3: CASSPGTSGLEQYF

D: TRBD2
size: -
J: TRBJ2-7
V: TRBV5-1
DNA: TGCGCCAGCAGCCCCGGGGGGACCAGCGGCGAGCAGTACTTC
CDR3: CASSPGGTSGEQYF

D: -
size: many
J: TRBJ1-2
V: TRBV12-3/TRBV12-4
DNA: TGTGCCAGCAGCTCTCCACCTTCGATTGGCGGGGGGCGGTGGAAGCGGGACTATGGCTACACCTTC
CDR3: CASSSPPSIGGGRWKRDYGYTF

D: -
size: -
J: TRBJ1-5
V: TRBV28
DNA: TGTGCCAGCACGCAGCAGGGGCGAAGGAGCAATCAGCCCCAGCATTTT
CDR3: CASTQQGRRSNQPQHF

D: TRBD1
size: -
J: TRBJ2-5
V: TRBV28
DNA: TGTGCCAGCAGGGGGGACAGGGGGCAAGAGACCCAGTACTTC
CDR3: CASRGDRGQETQYF

D: TRBD2
size: many
J: TRBJ2-3
V: TRBV27
DNA: TGTGCCAGCAGTTTATACGGGAGGGCCACAGATACGCAGTATTTT
CDR3: CASSLYGRATDTQYF

D: -
size: -
J: TRBJ2-1
V: TRBV2
DNA: TGTGCCAGCAGTGTCCTAACGGGATCCTACAATGAGCAGTTCTTC
CDR3: CASSVLTGSYNEQFF

D: -
size: many
J: TRBJ1-4
V: TRBV20-1
DNA: TGCAGTGCTAAGACAGGAACTAATGAAAAACTGTTTTTT
CDR3: CSAKTGTNEKLFF

D: -
size: -
J: TRBJ1-2
V: TRBV6-2/TRBV6-3
DNA: TGTGCCAGCAGTTATGCGGGCGGCTACACCTTC
CDR3: CASSYAGGYTF

D: -
size: few
J: TRBJ2-1
V: TRBV7-2
DNA: TGTGCCAGCAGCTCGACTAGTCTGAGTGAGCAGTTCTTC
CDR3: CASSSTSLSEQFF

D: -
size: many
J: TRBJ2-6
V: TRBV19
DNA: TGTGCCAGTAGTACGACAGGCTCTGGGGCCAACGTCCTGACTTTC
CDR3: CASSTTGSGANVLTF

D: TRBD2
size: many
J: TRBJ2-3
V: TRBV5-5
DNA: TGTGCCAGCAGCCCGGGACTAGCGGGAGCAGATACGCAGTATTTT
CDR3: CASSPGLAGADTQYF

D: TRBD2
size: many
J: TRBJ2-2
V: TRBV20-1
DNA: TGCAGTGCTAGTAAACTAGCGGGAGGAGTAACCGGGGAGCTGTTTTTT
CDR3: CSASKLAGGVTGELFF

D: TRBD1
size: -
J: TRBJ1-1
V: TRBV20-1
DNA: TGCAGTGCTACACGACAGGGATCTAACACTGAAGCTTTCTTT
CDR3: CSATRQGSNTEAFF

D: -
size: many
J: TRBJ1-1
V: TRBV5-1
DNA: TGCGCCAGCAGCTTGTCCGGCGGGGGCCTGACTGAAGCTTTCTTT
CDR3: CASSLSGGGLTEAFF